Listed below are T cell receptor beta chains from one sample, sequenced in a study of early T cells in non-severe SARS-CoV-2 infection. In TCRdb, the 5' RACE reads were re-called with MiXCR into one record per CDR3 protein. The sample shows tens of thousands of distinct CDR3 sequences, roughly 7.3% of them seen only once. Sequencing was done on a sample of whole blood. All receptors come from an adult who was a healthcare worker with PCR-confirmed SARS-CoV-2 infection or an uninfected control (not recorded which). Both conserved end residues are trimmed from each CDR3. The order of the fields is V gene, clone size, J gene, CDR3 protein. Size is omitted from some rows. Given values are once, few, many or a class for expanded clones.

TRBV20-1	NA	TRBJ1-4	SARVAGGEKLF
TRBV7-3	many	TRBJ2-7	ASSLSSDYTEQY
TRBV5-1	hyperexpanded	TRBJ2-3	ASSVEAKELSTDTQY
TRBV6-2/TRBV6-3	many	TRBJ2-7	ASSKRTSWTFSYEQY
TRBV29-1	NA	TRBJ2-1	SGERGVSYNEQF
TRBV4-3	few	TRBJ2-3	ASSATRSTDTQY
TRBV5-6	few	TRBJ1-3	ASSLVGKSPSGNTIY
TRBV5-1	few	TRBJ1-3	ASSLNRGNTIY
TRBV28	few	TRBJ2-5	ASSFTAGLQETQY
TRBV13	few	TRBJ2-3	ASSQMGDPDTQY
TRBV7-2	few	TRBJ2-1	ASKRGDDYNEQF
TRBV4-3	few	TRBJ2-3	ASSQDSAGGEGDTQY
TRBV24-1	few	TRBJ2-1	ATSGLVEYNEQF
TRBV18	many	TRBJ2-7	ASSPGLAVSSYEQY
TRBV14	few	TRBJ1-2	ASSLANDRVRGYT
TRBV10-3	many	TRBJ1-2	AISESMGGGYGYT
TRBV5-1	many	TRBJ1-1	ASSFIPPDGSAF
TRBV5-1	NA	TRBJ2-2	ASSLVSQTTGELF
TRBV15	many	TRBJ2-7	ATSRGNFNEQY
TRBV4-3	NA	TRBJ2-6	ASSSEEGDPLSGANVLT
TRBV5-1	few	TRBJ1-2	ASSLDSLYGYT
TRBV7-9	few	TRBJ2-5	ASSLETGRSETQY
TRBV29-1	many	TRBJ1-2	SVEWAGWGYT
TRBV12-3/TRBV12-4	NA	TRBJ1-2	ASSLALHRFYGYT
TRBV6-5	NA	TRBJ2-3	ASSQARGDTQY
TRBV7-2	NA	TRBJ1-6	ASSTAGQGAWSPLH
TRBV29-1	many	TRBJ2-3	SVPRASGMTDTQY
TRBV28	many	TRBJ2-3	ASLSGGDTDTQY
TRBV4-3	few	TRBJ2-3	ASSQDGLAGLTDTQY
TRBV2	many	TRBJ1-1	ASSDQGTMYTEAF
TRBV4-3	few	TRBJ2-7	ASSQGVEWGYEQY
TRBV29-1	NA	TRBJ2-5	SALGADQETQY
TRBV6-2/TRBV6-3	NA	TRBJ2-7	ASSYSWGSYEQY
TRBV5-6	many	TRBJ2-7	ASSSREVQY
TRBV5-1	NA	TRBJ1-1	ASSLRQGNTEAF
TRBV4-3	NA	TRBJ1-4	ASSQEPQGSMAEVDEKLF
TRBV7-2	many	TRBJ2-1	ASSSSSYNEQF
TRBV29-1	many	TRBJ1-1	SVDTDRGTEAF